Listed below are T cell receptor beta chains from one sample, sequenced in a study of beta chain features in type 1 diabetes. Produced via immunoSEQ multiplex PCR; TCRdb's table is partial and in-frame only. The sample yields a few hundred thousand clones, roughly an eighth seen once. The specimen sequenced was naive CD4+ T cells from blood. The receptors shown here come from a man between 18 and 35 years old in good health. Both conserved end residues are trimmed from each CDR3. A D gene is named only where the DNA matches it firmly.

j_call: TRBJ1-1; d_call: NA; v_call: TRBV4-2; cdr3_aa: ASSLSGTSNTEAF
j_call: TRBJ1-1; d_call: NA; v_call: TRBV4-1; cdr3_aa: ASSQGPGRQAF
j_call: TRBJ1-5; d_call: NA; v_call: TRBV19; cdr3_aa: ASSIAGGDQPQH
j_call: TRBJ2-5; d_call: TRBD2; v_call: TRBV7-9; cdr3_aa: ASSFAGAQQTQY
j_call: TRBJ1-6; d_call: TRBD1; v_call: TRBV30; cdr3_aa: AWSEGTGASPLH
j_call: TRBJ2-7; d_call: TRBD2; v_call: TRBV7-2; cdr3_aa: ASRLRLAGPYEQY
j_call: TRBJ2-2; d_call: NA; v_call: TRBV6-5; cdr3_aa: ASSYSPPGELF
j_call: TRBJ2-5; d_call: NA; v_call: TRBV5-1; cdr3_aa: ASSPQGLRQETQY
j_call: TRBJ2-1; d_call: TRBD1; v_call: TRBV28; cdr3_aa: ASSLTRQGRYNEQF
j_call: TRBJ2-7; d_call: TRBD1; v_call: TRBV9; cdr3_aa: ASSVGTGLYHEQY
j_call: TRBJ1-5; d_call: NA; v_call: TRBV18; cdr3_aa: ASSEVGWSNQPQH
j_call: TRBJ2-1; d_call: TRBD2; v_call: TRBV4-3; cdr3_aa: ASSHLPTSGVNEQF
j_call: TRBJ1-2; d_call: NA; v_call: TRBV28; cdr3_aa: ASSLPWGGYGYT
j_call: TRBJ2-6; d_call: TRBD1; v_call: TRBV4-3; cdr3_aa: ASSHDRVSGANVLT
j_call: TRBJ2-7; d_call: NA; v_call: TRBV7-2; cdr3_aa: ASSTGGYSYEQY
j_call: TRBJ2-7; d_call: NA; v_call: TRBV30; cdr3_aa: AWSIAYEQY
j_call: TRBJ1-2; d_call: TRBD1; v_call: TRBV7-9; cdr3_aa: ASSFTGTGSYGYT
j_call: TRBJ2-4; d_call: NA; v_call: TRBV27; cdr3_aa: ASSWAGSAKNIQY
j_call: TRBJ2-1; d_call: TRBD1; v_call: TRBV29-1; cdr3_aa: SVEPGQGADNEQF
j_call: TRBJ2-6; d_call: TRBD2; v_call: TRBV7-2; cdr3_aa: ASRLAGTISGANVLT
j_call: TRBJ2-1; d_call: TRBD2; v_call: TRBV9; cdr3_aa: ASSVGSGRSVASYNEQF
j_call: TRBJ1-5; d_call: NA; v_call: TRBV21-1; cdr3_aa: ASSKVRSKGQDNQPQH
j_call: TRBJ2-7; d_call: TRBD1; v_call: TRBV7-2; cdr3_aa: ASSKTGGYEQY
j_call: TRBJ1-5; d_call: TRBD1; v_call: TRBV29-1; cdr3_aa: SVGQGNQPQH
j_call: TRBJ2-7; d_call: TRBD2; v_call: TRBV29-1; cdr3_aa: SARTSGSGYEQY
j_call: TRBJ2-7; d_call: TRBD2; v_call: TRBV10-3; cdr3_aa: AISDASGSYEQY
j_call: TRBJ1-4; d_call: NA; v_call: TRBV30; cdr3_aa: AWSPQGTNEKLF
j_call: TRBJ2-4; d_call: NA; v_call: TRBV9; cdr3_aa: ASSALGTSHIQY
j_call: TRBJ1-5; d_call: NA; v_call: TRBV4-3; cdr3_aa: ASSQDLWGGNQPQH
j_call: TRBJ1-2; d_call: NA; v_call: TRBV30; cdr3_aa: AWNPGRGKYFGYGYT
j_call: TRBJ1-3; d_call: NA; v_call: TRBV29-1; cdr3_aa: SAAPLGRGNTIY
j_call: TRBJ2-7; d_call: TRBD2; v_call: TRBV10-3; cdr3_aa: AISRTSGSYEQY
j_call: TRBJ2-7; d_call: TRBD1; v_call: TRBV30; cdr3_aa: AWSRQGALEQY
j_call: TRBJ2-7; d_call: TRBD1; v_call: TRBV18; cdr3_aa: ASSPGQGDRLH
j_call: TRBJ1-1; d_call: NA; v_call: TRBV4-3; cdr3_aa: ASSLQLNTEAF
j_call: TRBJ2-2; d_call: NA; v_call: TRBV14; cdr3_aa: ASSRNYATGELF
j_call: TRBJ1-1; d_call: TRBD1; v_call: TRBV7-7; cdr3_aa: ASSHEDRRNTEAF
j_call: TRBJ2-2; d_call: TRBD1; v_call: TRBV5-1; cdr3_aa: ASSLSGQGFLLTGELF
j_call: TRBJ2-7; d_call: NA; v_call: TRBV6-1; cdr3_aa: ASTPRQLSYEQY
j_call: TRBJ2-1; d_call: TRBD2; v_call: TRBV7-2; cdr3_aa: ASSLPSSGGARSYNEQF